Listed below are T cell receptor beta chains from one sample, sequenced in a study of early T cells in non-severe SARS-CoV-2 infection. From the 5' RACE reads, TCRdb called clonotypes with MiXCR, one entry per CDR3 protein. The table shows 45,000 to 55,000 distinct CDR3 sequences, with approximately 7.6% occurring only once. Sample: whole blood. Receptors originate from an adult who was a healthcare worker with PCR-confirmed SARS-CoV-2 infection or an uninfected control (not recorded which). Each CDR3 is given with its conserved first and last residue. D genes are given only for firm matches. Clone size is given for some rows only: seen once, a few or many times, or a class if the clone is expanded.

J gene	D gene	V gene	clone size	CDR3 DNA	CDR3 protein
TRBJ1-2	.	TRBV29-1	many	TGCAGCGTTGAACTGGGGGACGGCTATGGCTACACCTTC	CSVELGDGYGYTF
TRBJ1-2	.	TRBV7-9	few	TGTGCCAGCAGCTTACCAGAATTGGGGGTTTATGGCTACACCTTC	CASSLPELGVYGYTF
TRBJ2-7	.	TRBV10-3	many	TGTGCCATCAGTGTGGACAGAACCTACGAGCAGTACTTC	CAISVDRTYEQYF
TRBJ2-5	.	TRBV2	few	TGTGCCCCCGTCAGCTTCCAAGAGACCCAGTACTTC	CAPVSFQETQYF
TRBJ2-7	TRBD2	TRBV7-8	.	TGTGCCAGCAGCTCCCTAGCGGTTAAGGTCTACGAGCAGTACTTC	CASSSLAVKVYEQYF
TRBJ2-7	.	TRBV6-2/TRBV6-3	.	TGTGCCAGCAGTTACGGGGATTCCTACGAGCAGTACTTC	CASSYGDSYEQYF
TRBJ2-3	.	TRBV12-3/TRBV12-4	few	TGTGCCAGCAGTTTATCGGGGACCGCGTATTTT	CASSLSGTAYF
TRBJ1-5	.	TRBV12-3/TRBV12-4	many	TGTGCCAGCAGTTTTTCAGGAGCAAATCAGCCCCAGCATTTT	CASSFSGANQPQHF
TRBJ1-3	.	TRBV4-3	many	TGCGCCAGCAGCCAGCAGAGCTCTGGAAACACCATATATTTT	CASSQQSSGNTIYF
TRBJ1-5	.	TRBV12-3/TRBV12-4	.	TGTGCCAGCGACGACAGCGCGAGCAATCAGCCCCAGCATTTT	CASDDSASNQPQHF
TRBJ2-3	.	TRBV28	.	TGTGCCAGCAGGGGCACAGATACGCAGTATTTT	CASRGTDTQYF
TRBJ2-5	.	TRBV29-1	few	TGCAGCACTGGTGGGGGGGCCCTCCAAGAGACCCAGTACTTC	CSTGGGALQETQYF
TRBJ1-1	.	TRBV11-2	few	TGTGCCAGCAGCTTATGGCAGGGGAGCGGGAACACTGAAGCTTTCTTT	CASSLWQGSGNTEAFF
TRBJ1-2	.	TRBV4-2	many	TGTGCCAGCAGCCAAGACGGGAACTATGGCTACACCTTC	CASSQDGNYGYTF
TRBJ2-2	TRBD2	TRBV9	many	TGTGCCAGCAGCCCGAGACTAGCATCTACCCCCGGGGAGCTGTTTTTT	CASSPRLASTPGELFF
TRBJ1-1	TRBD1	TRBV2	many	TGTGCCAGCAGGGACAGGACAGGGAGAGGGACTGAAGCTTTCTTT	CASRDRTGRGTEAFF
TRBJ1-5	TRBD1	TRBV12-3/TRBV12-4	many	TGTGCCAGCAGTCACAGGGGAATTAGCAATCAGCCCCAGCATTTT	CASSHRGISNQPQHF
TRBJ1-2	.	TRBV4-1	many	TGCGCCAGCAGCCAAGTAGCGGGGGCTGGTTATGGCTACACCTTC	CASSQVAGAGYGYTF
TRBJ2-2	.	TRBV13	many	TGTGCCAGCAGCCGACAGCACACCGGGGAGCTGTTTTTT	CASSRQHTGELFF
TRBJ1-6	.	TRBV5-4	many	TGTGCCAGCAGCTTTAGGGCAGTAAATTCACCCCTCCACTTT	CASSFRAVNSPLHF
TRBJ1-3	.	TRBV12-3/TRBV12-4	.	TGTGCCAGTAGGTCGAGCACCATATATTTT	CASRSSTIYF
TRBJ2-2	TRBD2	TRBV6-2/TRBV6-3	many	TGTGCCAGCAGTGCACGGACTAGCGGGGGGAACACCGGGGAGCTGTTTTTT	CASSARTSGGNTGELFF
TRBJ2-7	.	TRBV2	.	TGTGCCAGCAGTGAAGCAGGGGTAGGGGGTCTCGAGCAGTACTTC	CASSEAGVGGLEQYF
TRBJ1-5	TRBD1	TRBV6-2/TRBV6-3	many	TGTGCCAGCAGTTACCCCCACAGGGGAGGTAGCAATCAGCCCCAGCATTTT	CASSYPHRGGSNQPQHF
TRBJ1-1	.	TRBV14	many	TGTGCCAGCAGCTCCTCAGGGACGGTGAAAGCTTTCTTT	CASSSSGTVKAFF
TRBJ1-2	.	TRBV5-6	.	TGTGCCAGCAGCATTCCCTCAAACTATGGCTACACCTTC	CASSIPSNYGYTF
TRBJ2-2	TRBD2	TRBV20-1	many	TGCAGTGCTAGAATAACTAGCGTAAACACCGGGGAGCTGTTTTTT	CSARITSVNTGELFF
TRBJ2-7	.	TRBV28	few	TGTGCCAGCACCACCAGGGTCCCCTACGAGCAGTACTTC	CASTTRVPYEQYF
TRBJ2-1	.	TRBV27	many	TGTGCCAGCAGTTTGTGGGGCAGGGCCTCCTACAATGAGCAGTTCTTC	CASSLWGRASYNEQFF
TRBJ1-2	.	TRBV11-2	many	TGTGCCAGCAGCTTAGGACAGAACTATGGCTACACCTTC	CASSLGQNYGYTF
TRBJ2-3	.	TRBV20-1	many	TGCAGTGCTAACAGGGTTTCAGATACGCAGTATTTT	CSANRVSDTQYF
TRBJ2-2	.	TRBV30	.	TGTGCCTGGAGTGTACAAGGGGCGACCGGGGAGCTGTTTTTT	CAWSVQGATGELFF
TRBJ2-1	TRBD2	TRBV3-1	many	TGTGCCAGCAGCCGACTAGCGGGACCTCCTTACAATGAGCAGTTCTTC	CASSRLAGPPYNEQFF
TRBJ1-1	.	TRBV15	.	TGTGCCACCAGCAGAGATTTTGGGGGCGGTGAAGCTTTCTTT	CATSRDFGGGEAFF
TRBJ2-3	.	TRBV10-1	many	TGCGCCAGCAGTGAGTCAAGGCGCGCAGGCACAGATACGCAGTATTTT	CASSESRRAGTDTQYF
TRBJ2-1	TRBD2	TRBV19	few	TGTGCCAGTAGTATCTGGGATTCCGGACTAGCAGGGAATGAGCAGTTCTTC	CASSIWDSGLAGNEQFF
TRBJ1-6	.	TRBV28	many	TGTGCCAGCACTTTGGGGGGGGATAATTCACCCCTCCACTTT	CASTLGGDNSPLHF
TRBJ1-3	.	TRBV4-3	medium-sized	TGCGCCAGCAGCCAAGATCGTGGGGTCGGAAACACCATATATTTT	CASSQDRGVGNTIYF
TRBJ1-1	.	TRBV18	many	TGTGCCTCCGCCAGTACCTCTCCTGAAGCTTTCTTT	CASASTSPEAFF
TRBJ2-7	.	TRBV3-2	many	TGTGCCAGCAGCCATAGGTGGGAGCAGTACTTC	CASSHRWEQYF
TRBJ1-2	.	TRBV29-1	few	TGCAGCGTTGAACAGGGAAGGAGTGGCTACACCTTC	CSVEQGRSGYTF
TRBJ1-5	.	TRBV6-2/TRBV6-3	many	TGTGCCAGTAGTTACCTTCAGGGGCACCAGCCCCAGCATTTT	CASSYLQGHQPQHF
TRBJ2-7	.	TRBV24-1	.	TGTGCCACCAGTTTGGACAGCAACGAGCAGTACTTC	CATSLDSNEQYF
TRBJ1-5	.	TRBV11-2	few	TGTGCCAGCAGCTTAGTCTTAGGCCCTAATCAGCCCCAGCATTTT	CASSLVLGPNQPQHF
TRBJ2-1	TRBD1	TRBV24-1	many	TGTGCCACCAGTGATCCCGGACAGGGGATGCACAATGAGCAGTTCTTC	CATSDPGQGMHNEQFF
TRBJ2-5	.	TRBV20-1	few	TGCAGTGTCCCGGGACTGAACCTTCGTGAGACCCAGTACTTC	CSVPGLNLRETQYF
TRBJ1-5	.	TRBV19	few	TGTGCCAGTAGTATAGATCGGACGGCGAATCAGCCCCAGCATTTT	CASSIDRTANQPQHF
TRBJ1-6	.	TRBV28	many	TGTGCCAGCAGTTTCTATCGGCCAGGGGTTAATTCACCCCTCCACTTT	CASSFYRPGVNSPLHF
TRBJ1-5	.	TRBV3-1	.	TGTGCCAGCAGCCGGGACGGTAGCAATCAGCCCCAGCATTTT	CASSRDGSNQPQHF
TRBJ2-1	.	TRBV10-2	.	TGCGCCAGCGCGCCGGGACCCATGAACAATGAGCAGTTCTTC	CASAPGPMNNEQFF